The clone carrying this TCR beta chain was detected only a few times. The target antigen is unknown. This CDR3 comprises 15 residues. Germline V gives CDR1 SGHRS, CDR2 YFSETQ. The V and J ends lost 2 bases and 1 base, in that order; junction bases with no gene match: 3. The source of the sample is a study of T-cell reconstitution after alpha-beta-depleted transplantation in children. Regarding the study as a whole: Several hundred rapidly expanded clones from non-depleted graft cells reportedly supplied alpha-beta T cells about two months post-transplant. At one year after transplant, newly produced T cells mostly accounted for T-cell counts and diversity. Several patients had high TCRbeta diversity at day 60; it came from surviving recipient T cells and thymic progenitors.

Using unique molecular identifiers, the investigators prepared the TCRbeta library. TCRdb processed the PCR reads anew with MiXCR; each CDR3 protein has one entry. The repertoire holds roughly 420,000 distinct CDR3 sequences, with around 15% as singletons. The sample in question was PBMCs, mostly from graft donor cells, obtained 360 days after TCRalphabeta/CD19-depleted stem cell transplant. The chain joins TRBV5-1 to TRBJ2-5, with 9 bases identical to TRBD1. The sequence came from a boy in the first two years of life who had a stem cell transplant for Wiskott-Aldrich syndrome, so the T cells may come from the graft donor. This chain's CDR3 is CASSFVTGGQETQYF. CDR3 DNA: TGCGCCAGCAGCTTTGTGACAGGGGGCCAAGAGACCCAGTACTTC.